The clone carrying this T cell receptor (beta chain) was seen only once. Its antigen is still unknown. Use of 60 Vbeta and 13 Jbeta primers characterized the PCR. Generated by immunoSEQ multiplex PCR, the TCRdb table keeps only in-frame clones and is missing some. Among some 150,000 clones listed, 79% were seen once. These data originate in a study of cytomegalovirus exposure and HLA in healthy donors. Study-wide results and limits: What a later analysis reportedly showed was that an Asian-associated ancestry cluster had fewer N-insertions than the approximately 720-donor mean. Roughly uniform depth of sequencing across donors was assumed in presence/absence analyses. In vitro, three CMV-associated chains proved specific for CMV antigens. Some TCR beta chains (roughly 160 of them) were listed as cytomegalovirus-associated.

V lost 5 bases to trimming and J lost 4 bases; unmatched junction nucleotides: 8. This CDR3 region has 15 residues. CDR1 LNHNV and CDR2 YYDKDF come from the germline V gene (reference sequence). Sequencing used PBMCs. The genes are TRBV15 and TRBJ2-1; TRBD2 aligns across 7 bases. This TCR came from a man aged 50 to 59 in good health and CMV-seropositive. This CDR3 reads CATSSHRDYYNEQFF. The CDR3 DNA is TGTGCCACCAGCTCCCATCGGGACTATTACAATGAGCAGTTCTTC.